This TCR beta chain was sequenced in a study of shared clonotypes between healthy human individuals. As for the study in general: The people who gave samples were a couple of women and a few men aged 18 to 49.

Trimming took off 0 bases at V and 8 bases at J, with 14 bases between the two ends. CDR3 length: 15 residues. In germline, CDR1 is SGHTA, CDR2 FQGNSA. At a deep level, the assay was run. The data were produced by immunoSEQ multiplex PCR, yet TCRdb's version contains in-frame clones alone and is incomplete. The sample yields about 1.5 million clones, roughly 96% seen once. The chain combines TRBV7-2 with TRBJ1-5, with a tentative D call TRBD1 (6 bases). Sequenced material: naive CD4+ T cells sorted from blood. Noted subset: CD45RA+ positively selected. This sequence was found in a man younger than 40 in good health. The CDR3 nucleotides are TGTGCCAGCAGCTTAGCGGGACAAGGACGGGAGCCCCAGCATTTT. It is translated as CASSLAGQGREPQHF.